The rows below give T cell receptor beta chains drawn from one sample of a study of T-cell reconstitution after alpha-beta-depleted transplantation in children. TCRdb reprocessed the PCR reads with MiXCR, giving one entry per CDR3 protein. The sample records about 640,000 distinct CDR3 sequences, approximately 15% being singletons. The sample here was PBMCs from the stem cell graft donor, taken from the stem cell graft. These TCRs come from a human donor who donated a stem cell graft to a child with acute myeloid leukemia. The CDR3 runs from the conserved cysteine through the conserved F or W. The D gene is left open where the match is weak. The listing skips clone size in some rows; elsewhere it reads once, few, many or a size class.

V,size,J,D,DNA,CDR3
TRBV25-1,few,TRBJ2-5,TRBD1,TGTGCCAGCAGTGCATGGACAGGGTTTGGAGAGACCCAGTACTTC,CASSAWTGFGETQYF
TRBV20-1,few,TRBJ1-4,TRBD1,TGCAGTGCTAGAGACGACAGGGGCATGTTCAATGAAAAACTGTTTTTT,CSARDDRGMFNEKLFF
TRBV20-1,.,TRBJ2-5,.,TGCAGTGCTAGCAGATGGGGTGGAGAGACCCAGTACTTC,CSASRWGGETQYF
TRBV7-7,.,TRBJ2-5,.,TGTGCCAGCAGTCGCCCCGGGACGGACAAAGAGACCCAGTACTTC,CASSRPGTDKETQYF
TRBV2,.,TRBJ2-2,.,TGTGCCAGCAGTGGGGGGGCAGACCCCACCGGGGAGCTGTTTTTT,CASSGGADPTGELFF
TRBV20-1,few,TRBJ1-4,.,TGCAGTGCTTTAGGGGCGCAAGCGGCCGGAGAAAAACTGTTTTTT,CSALGAQAAGEKLFF
TRBV4-2,many,TRBJ2-1,.,TGTGCCAGCAGCCAATACTCCGGGTCCGAGAATGAGCAGTTCTTC,CASSQYSGSENEQFF
TRBV20-1,many,TRBJ1-1,.,TGCAGTGCTAGACAGGGGCGGGACACTGAAGCTTTCTTT,CSARQGRDTEAFF
TRBV20-1,few,TRBJ1-2,.,TGCAGTGCTAGAGATGCGGAGGAAGTGACGGGGGGCTACACCTTC,CSARDAEEVTGGYTF
TRBV20-1,.,TRBJ1-1,TRBD1,TGCAGTGCTAGACCTGACTGGACAGGAGAAGGGAACACTGAAGCTTTCTTT,CSARPDWTGEGNTEAFF
TRBV10-3,many,TRBJ2-1,.,TGTGCCAAGTACGCCCAGCGTTCCTACAATGAGCAGTTCTTC,CAKYAQRSYNEQFF
TRBV5-1,few,TRBJ1-1,.,TGCGCCAGCAGCTCCTACAGGAGATTGAACACTGAAGCTTTCTTT,CASSSYRRLNTEAFF
TRBV20-1,many,TRBJ1-2,TRBD1,TGCAGTGCTACGCGACCACAGGGGGCGAACTATGGCTACACCTTC,CSATRPQGANYGYTF
TRBV20-1,many,TRBJ2-5,.,TGCAGTGCGGAAAAGGAGGGGACCCAGTACTTC,CSAEKEGTQYF
TRBV29-1,many,TRBJ2-1,.,TGCAGCGTTGAGTACATTAGCAATGAGCAGTTCTTC,CSVEYISNEQFF
TRBV5-5,many,TRBJ2-5,TRBD1,TGTGCCAGCAGCTTGTTTCCAGGGGGCACGGTGGAGACCCAGTACTTC,CASSLFPGGTVETQYF
TRBV20-1,many,TRBJ1-5,.,TGCAGTGCTGCGCCGGGGGGCCAGCCCCAGCATTTT,CSAAPGGQPQHF
TRBV6-1,many,TRBJ2-5,.,TGTGCCAGCAGTCCCGGGTTGTACCAAGAGACCCAGTACTTC,CASSPGLYQETQYF
TRBV20-1,many,TRBJ2-3,.,TGCAGTGCTAGAGATTTCGGGGGTCAGGATACGCAGTATTTT,CSARDFGGQDTQYF
TRBV30,.,TRBJ2-1,.,TGTGCCTGGAGTACCGACCTCCTCTCCTACAATGAGCAGTTCTTC,CAWSTDLLSYNEQFF
TRBV5-5,many,TRBJ2-5,.,TGTGCCAGCAGCTCGCCCCGGGACATCCAAGAGACCCAGTACTTC,CASSSPRDIQETQYF